This T cell receptor (beta chain) was identified in a study of cytomegalovirus exposure and HLA in healthy donors (dated by TCRdb to about 2017). For the wider study: In an earlier analysis of some 550 of the donors, around 300 Gb of sequence data and 90 million to 130 million unique TCR beta sequences from about 179 million T cells were reported. An early release covering 500 to 750 HLA-typed donors comprised about 320 gigabases of sequencing data and around 86 million unique TCR sequences. Of the roughly 390 genotyped donors, more than 75% were placed in the genetic ancestry cluster associated with self-reported Caucasian donors. The study was designed to test whether signatures of past pathogen exposure could be identified by cataloging public T cell receptors. Using immunosequencing, the study profiled T cell repertoires from fewer than 850 subjects and related those repertoires to cytomegalovirus serostatus. Along with the roughly 700-subject first cohort, a separate validation cohort of over a hundred different subjects was used. High-throughput TCR immunosequencing, statistical association of individual TCRs with disease status, and machine learning were combined to predict cytomegalovirus infection status. In a later analysis, previously published TCR beta repertoires from 550 to 700 donors were re-analyzed and high-resolution HLA genotyping was added so that TCR occurrence patterns could be studied. Rather than using new phenotypic data, the later analysis identified candidate immune exposures from TCR beta sequences and from how often those sequences occurred across donors. In an earlier analysis of 587 of the donors, high-throughput TCR beta sequencing was used to judge whether each TCR beta V gene segment behaved as functional or pseudogenic. Alongside the repertoire data, information on donor age, sex, ethnicity and CMV serostatus was compiled. Genome-wide SNP genotypes for about 65% of the 666 donors were used in a later genetic analysis, which treated that subset as a discovery cohort. Every repertoire in the discovery cohort had been generated on one and the same sequencing platform. Both class I and class II loci were covered by HLA typing, at four-digit resolution. The number of donors typed differed by locus, with about 620-630 for A, B, C, DRB1 and DQB1, more than 500 for DQA1, approximately 580 for DPA1, and some 440 for DPB1. Roughly five DR-DQ haplotypes were treated as single units for association and clustering because of strong linkage in the cohort. Across around 400 genotyped donors of the cohort, an average of 235,054 unique TCR beta nucleotide sequences per donor were sequenced, and roughly a sixth of those sequences were non-productive. Broad study findings and their caveats: In a later analysis, 15,000 to 20,000 TCR beta sequences were associated with specific HLA alleles at a false discovery rate of 0.05. According to a later analysis, most CMV-associated TCR beta chains appeared to be HLA-restricted, and the HLA associations seemed to be driven largely by CMV exposure. This cohort had only TCR beta chains sequenced, and the lack of alpha or paired-chain data limited which features could be detected. The study listed 150 to 200 TCR beta chains as associated with cytomegalovirus. Because the 87-base-pair reads could not distinguish some IMGT-functional V segments, including TRBV6-2 and TRBV6-3, those segments were excluded. Linkage disequilibrium might explain the correlated functional status among segregating V segments, but an unknown experimental factor could not be ruled out. A later analysis found that HLA-associated TCR beta chains were more clonally expanded and had lower generation probabilities than equally common non-associated chains. A further reported finding was that TCR beta sequences accurately predicted the HLA-A and HLA-B alleles for most subjects in the first cohort. According to a later genetic analysis, donors in an Asian-associated ancestry cluster had fewer N-insertions in productive TCRs than the approximately 710-donor mean. A cluster of highly shared sequence variants was judged likely to represent a technical artifact of the sequencing pipeline. An earlier analysis of 587 of the donors showed that most TCR beta V segments appeared in productive rearrangements either about 87% or about 30% of the time, which broadly matched IMGT annotations. Cytomegalovirus status was reported to be diagnosed by the classifier with high specificity and sensitivity in both the original and validation cohorts. Across donors, most TCR sequences were observed very rarely, whereas some public TCRs were present in many individuals. In vitro tests confirmed that a few of the cytomegalovirus-associated TCR beta chains recognize cytomegalovirus antigens. The only immune exposure information available for the cohort was CMV serostatus. HLA typing was unavailable for some donors at each locus, so association tests used only the typed subset. According to a later analysis, TCR association rates differed among HLA loci, with DRB1 alleles showing the most associated TCRs and HLA-C alleles showing the fewest. Several of the top co-occurrence clusters appeared to be linked to parvovirus B19, influenza, CMV and Epstein-Barr virus, according to a later analysis. Strong co-occurrence of HLA alleles, especially DR and DQ, made assigning TCR associations to individual alleles difficult. About 15 rarely observed V segments, including chromosome 9 orphons, were excluded from the earlier analysis of almost 600 of the donors because counts were too low. A later genetic analysis associated a missense DCLRE1C variant with V-gene and J-gene trimming of TCR beta chains, and an independent cohort replicated the association. The authors suggested that the approach could potentially be generalized to other disease states and immunological phenotypes. Sequencing depth was assumed to be roughly uniform across donors in the presence/absence analyses, though that assumption may not hold.

Preparation of the library involved the immunoSEQ multiplex PCR assay. For the multiplex PCR, a mixture combining 60 forward primers for TCR Vbeta segments and 13 reverse primers for TCR Jbeta segments was used. A multiplex PCR assay on genomic DNA amplified the CDR3 region of rearranged TCR beta genes. On the Illumina HiSeq System, the amplified TCR beta libraries were sequenced as 87-base-pair reads. The paper's data handling went like this. A later analysis tallied 75 million to 95 million unique TCR beta chains across the 610 or so repertoires, and about 12 million of those chains were shared by two or more donors. Raw reads were error-corrected and collapsed into unique sequences by a nearest-neighbor algorithm in which closely related sequences were merged to remove PCR and sequencing errors. Alignment of CDR3 sequences to IMGT reference sequences was used to assign V, D and J gene segments. Each retained sequence needed at least a six-nucleotide match to both a V gene segment and a J gene segment. A rearrangement counted as productive if the CDR3 had no stop codons and remained in frame with V and J, and every other rearrangement counted as non-productive. Following IMGT convention, CDR3 was defined as the stretch from the second conserved V-encoded cysteine to the conserved J-encoded phenylalanine. Sequences without an unambiguous match to a single V gene segment were excluded from the earlier analysis of about 640 of the donors. An earlier analysis of under 750 of the donors called V segments functional above 56.7% productive rearrangements and segregating when the between-donor standard deviation exceeded 5%. A statistical classification framework was developed to diagnose cytomegalovirus status using the catalog of TCR beta chain sequences. In a later analysis, V and J genes were assigned by comparing TCR nucleotide sequences against IMGT/GENE-DB human TR gene sequences. The TCRdist pipeline was used in a later analysis to assign CDR3 sequences and most-parsimonious VDJ recombination scenarios. In a later analysis, every TCR beta chain was defined by the combination of its CDR3 amino acid sequence and its V-gene family, and reads without a unique V-gene family were dropped. A later analysis removed 450 to 600 highly shared, low-generation-probability nucleotide sequences to deal with suspected cross-contamination and a sequencing artifact. In a later analysis, a clonal expansion index for each public chain was calculated from normalized within-repertoire ranks of inferred template counts. In a later analysis, generation probabilities were computed using a VDJ recombination model fitted to out-of-frame rearrangements, and the results were checked against IGoR. In a later analysis, TCR-TCR, TCR-HLA and TCR-CMV co-occurrence was scored with hypergeometric tests, and a repertoire-size bias correction was applied to TCR pairs. In a later analysis, false discovery rates were estimated by permuting HLA or CMV assignments 20 times. In a later analysis, co-occurring TCRs were grouped using DBSCAN, and TCRdist sequence similarity was added for clustering within HLA-allele-positive subsets. Repertoires with fewer than 30,000 or more than 120,000 public chains were left out of co-occurrence clustering, as were roughly five repertoires with anomalous nucleotide sharing. The source is immuneACCESS, and TCRdb retained only in-frame sequences with V and J called. Part of the clones is not carried over; for the studies checked, unresolved V genes explain less than half of this, and the remainder is unexplained. V, J and clone size were drawn from that table, and D and trimming were deduced from the DNA. The sample contains some 78,000 clones, more than 75% of them found a single time. Of the sample, about 23% falls within the top ten clones.

The cohort consisted of more than 650 healthy bone marrow donors. Cohort members were all nominally healthy when sampled, although unrecorded immune exposures were likely present. The donor was CMV seropositive and was included in the group of approximately 310 seropositive cohort members. Every donor gave a peripheral blood sample, and the peripheral blood mononuclear cells from that sample were used for TCR beta sequencing. Genomic DNA was extracted from the blood cell samples with the Qiagen DNeasy Blood Extraction Kit. The table lists this clone with a few counts. What antigen it recognizes has not been identified. Base-call qualities are not available, and no considerably larger clone is one nucleotide away. The CDR3 measures 12 amino acids from cysteine to phenylalanine. The DNA shown is the 36-base CDR3, in frame from base 1. Germline trimming: 1 base from V, 11 bases from J; junction bases outside gene matches: 4. The CDR1 and CDR2 encoded by the germline V gene are SGHVS and FNYEAQ.

The TCR originated in a woman aged 45-59 years in good health and CMV-seropositive. The sequencing input was PBMCs. The rearranged chain carries TRBV7-6 and TRBJ1-1; 7 central bases correspond to TRBD1. The base sequence is TGTGCCAGCAGCTTAGGTCAGGGGGTCGCTTTCTTT. It translates to CASSLGQGVAFF.